This TCR beta chain was sequenced in a study of T cell repertoires in cytomegalovirus infection (dated by TCRdb to about 2019). Regarding the complete study: Donor HLA type was relevant to the analysis, as public TCR beta signatures indicated carriage of CMV infection together with the matching HLA type. Study-wide findings and limitations: Cumulative frequency of public TCR beta family members discriminated carriers of CMV infection plus the relevant HLA type in this cohort and an independent roughly 320-donor cohort. The ex vivo response was dominated by HLA-C-restricted CMV-specific TCR beta clonotypes, which also provided the single most frequent clonotype in two of eight donors.

The germline V gene encodes CDR1 MNHEY and CDR2 SVGEGT. The CDR3 measures 17 amino acids from cysteine to valine. The only DNA kept is the CDR3, 51 bases in frame from the first base. Trimming at the junction amounts to 2 bases on V and 0 bases on J, and the germline ends lie 17 bases apart. With respect to this clonotype: What this receptor recognizes is not known. Base qualities were left out, and no much larger clone turns up one base away.

Sequencing took place on an Illumina HiSeq 1500. The public sequencing data were trimmed at Q25 with fastp and processed into clonotypes with MiXCR by TCRdb, which kept only in-frame beta chains. Entries that share a CDR3 protein sequence are merged under the most common genes and DNA. The sample profile shows around 530,000 distinct CDR3 sequences; around 27% of them were found once. About 13% of the sample comes from the top ten. The TCR sequence derives from a human donor in good health (CMV status not recorded). Some clones in this sample may be carry-over from other donors' samples. The sequenced sample consisted of PBMCs. The chain is encoded by TRBV6-2 or TRBV6-3 joined to TRBJ2-7, with the D call perhaps TRBD1 or TRBD2, as 5 bases match in each case. The sequence in DNA is TGTGCCAGCAGTTACGAGAGGGACGGATCAGTCTCCTACGAGCAGTACGTC. Its translation reads: CASSYERDGSVSYEQYV.